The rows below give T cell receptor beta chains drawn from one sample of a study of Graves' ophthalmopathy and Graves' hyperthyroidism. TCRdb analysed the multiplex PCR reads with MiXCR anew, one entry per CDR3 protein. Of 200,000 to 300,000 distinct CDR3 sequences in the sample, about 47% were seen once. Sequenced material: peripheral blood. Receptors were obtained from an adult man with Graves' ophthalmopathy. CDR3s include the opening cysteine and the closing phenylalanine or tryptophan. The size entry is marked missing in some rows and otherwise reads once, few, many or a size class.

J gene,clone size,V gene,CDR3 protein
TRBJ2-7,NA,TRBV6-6,CASRETSGSYEQYF
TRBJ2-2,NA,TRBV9,CASSQGRREDTGELFF
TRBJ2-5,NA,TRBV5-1,CASSETGDPETQYF
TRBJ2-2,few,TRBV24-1,CATTRTGAMAGELFF
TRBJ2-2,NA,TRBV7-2,CASSLEGVYTGELFF
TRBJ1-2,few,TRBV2,CAGSPGQKPYGYTF
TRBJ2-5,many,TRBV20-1,CSAGKETQYF
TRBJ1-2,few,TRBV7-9,CASSPTSGDGYTF
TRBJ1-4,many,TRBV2,CASSPTGAEKLFF
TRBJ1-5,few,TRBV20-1,CSATSGQGSQPQHF
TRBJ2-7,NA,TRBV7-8,CASSRGQTYEQYF
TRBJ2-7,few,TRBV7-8,CASSLPRGYEQYF
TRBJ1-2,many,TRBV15,CATSGDRAGYGYTF
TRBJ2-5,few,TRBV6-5,CASISVTGSETQYF
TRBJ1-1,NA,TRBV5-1,CASSLPAGTGAEAFF
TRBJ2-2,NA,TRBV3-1,CASSQESETGELFF
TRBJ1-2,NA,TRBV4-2,CASSQDRNFQGGYTF
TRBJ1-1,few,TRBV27,CASSRGLVTEAFF
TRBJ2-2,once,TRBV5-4,CASRKALGQGGELFF
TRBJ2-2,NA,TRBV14,CASSQEGIGELFF
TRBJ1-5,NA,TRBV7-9,CASSGGGVNQPQHF
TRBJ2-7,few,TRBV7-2,CASSFGSGTVFYEQYF
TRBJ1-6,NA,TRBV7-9,CASSLEGRLRNSPLHF
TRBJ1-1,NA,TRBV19,CASSIPPQAATEAFF
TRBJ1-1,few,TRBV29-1,CSVGPEAFF
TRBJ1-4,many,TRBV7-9,CASSSPDQIDNEKLFF
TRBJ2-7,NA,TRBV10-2,CASSPDGHEQYF
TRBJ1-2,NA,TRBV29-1,CSVGAGGYGYTF
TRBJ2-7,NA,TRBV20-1,CSAPPVGGEEGYEQYF
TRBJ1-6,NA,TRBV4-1,CASSQDPGSYNSPLHF
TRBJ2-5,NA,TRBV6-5,CASRALRGGQETQYF
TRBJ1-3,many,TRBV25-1,CASSERTASSGNTIYF
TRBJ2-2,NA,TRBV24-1,CATSDNTGELFF
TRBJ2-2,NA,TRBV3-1,CASSQGGKYTGELFF
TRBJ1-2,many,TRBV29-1,CSVDRGASYGYTF
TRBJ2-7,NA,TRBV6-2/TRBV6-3,CASSYSYGTYEQYF
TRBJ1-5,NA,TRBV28,CASSIPEGVWGNQPQHF
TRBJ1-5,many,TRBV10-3,CAISRSGSGNQPQHF
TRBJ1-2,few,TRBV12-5,CASGWDGGYGYTF
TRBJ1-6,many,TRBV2,CASSGQGDSPLHF
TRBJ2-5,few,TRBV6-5,CASSYSGQKETQYF
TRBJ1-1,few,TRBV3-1,CASSPGAVHTEAFF
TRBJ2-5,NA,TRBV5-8,CASSQDKDRETQYF
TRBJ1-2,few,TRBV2,CANAQGDNYGYTF
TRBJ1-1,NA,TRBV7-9,CASSLETHLPGALF
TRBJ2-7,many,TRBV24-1,CATSAGTLRRGYEQYF
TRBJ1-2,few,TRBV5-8,CASSLWEGNYGYTF
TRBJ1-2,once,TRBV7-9,CASSPSTGWYGYTF
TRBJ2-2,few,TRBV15,CATSRVGLADHTGELFF
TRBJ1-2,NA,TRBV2,CASNPTGYGYTF
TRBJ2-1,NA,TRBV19,CASSIGPAGTSGSYNEQFF
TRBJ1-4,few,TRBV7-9,CASSTGHLATNEKLFF